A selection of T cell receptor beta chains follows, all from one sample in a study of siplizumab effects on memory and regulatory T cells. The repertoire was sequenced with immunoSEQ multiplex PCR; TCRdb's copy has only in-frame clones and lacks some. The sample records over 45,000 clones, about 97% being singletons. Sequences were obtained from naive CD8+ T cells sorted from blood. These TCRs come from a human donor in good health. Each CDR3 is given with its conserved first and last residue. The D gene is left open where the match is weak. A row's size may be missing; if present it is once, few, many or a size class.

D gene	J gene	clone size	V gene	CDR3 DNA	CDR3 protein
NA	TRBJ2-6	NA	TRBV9	TGTGCCAGCAGCGTTGGGATCCAACCTGGGGCCAACGTCCTGACTTTC	CASSVGIQPGANVLTF
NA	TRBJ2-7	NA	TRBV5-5	TGTGCCAGCAGCGTGGGACGGATAGGCGTTGAGCAGTACTTC	CASSVGRIGVEQYF
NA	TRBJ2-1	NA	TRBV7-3	TGTGCCAGCAGCGTAGGTAGCGGACCCTACAATGAGCAGTTCTTC	CASSVGSGPYNEQFF
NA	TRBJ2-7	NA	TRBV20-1	TGCAGTGCTAGTCGGGACGAGCAGTACTTC	CSASRDEQYF
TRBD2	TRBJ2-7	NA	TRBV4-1	TGCGCCAGCAGCCAAGGGGAACTAGCGGTGGTCTACGAGCAGTACTTC	CASSQGELAVVYEQYF
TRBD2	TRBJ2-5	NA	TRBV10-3	TGTGCCATCAATGGACTAGCGGGAGACGCAGAGACCCAGTACTTC	CAINGLAGDAETQYF
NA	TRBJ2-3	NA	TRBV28	TGTGCCAGCAGTTTAGACCCAGCGGTAACAGATACGCAGTATTTT	CASSLDPAVTDTQYF
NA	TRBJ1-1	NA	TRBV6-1	TGTGCCAGCAGTGTGGACATCGAGAGAGCTTTCTTT	CASSVDIERAFF
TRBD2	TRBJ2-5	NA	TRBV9	TGTGCCAGCAGCGAAGGGACTAGCGGGGGTACCCAAGAGACCCAGTACTTC	CASSEGTSGGTQETQYF
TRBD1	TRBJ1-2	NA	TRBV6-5	TGTGCCACGGATCCGGGACAGGGAATTGGCTACACCTTC	CATDPGQGIGYTF
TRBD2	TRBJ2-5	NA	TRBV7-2	TGTGCCAGCAGCTTAGCCCCGGGACTAGCGGGAGGGCCTCAGTACTTC	CASSLAPGLAGGPQYF
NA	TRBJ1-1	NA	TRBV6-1	TGTGCCAGCAGGCGCGACGCGGCCAACACTGAAGCTTTCTTT	CASRRDAANTEAFF
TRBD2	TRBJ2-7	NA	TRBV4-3	TGCGCCAGCAGCCAAGATAAGTTAGCTAGCGGGCTCTCCTACGAGCAGTACTTC	CASSQDKLASGLSYEQYF
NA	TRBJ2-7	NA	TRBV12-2	TGTGCAAGTCGCCCCAGAGGGGCGGGAGGGCCGTCCTACGAGCAGTACTTC	CASRPRGAGGPSYEQYF
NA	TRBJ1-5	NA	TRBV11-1	TGTGCCAGCAGCACCGGGAGACTACAGCCCCAGCATTTT	CASSTGRLQPQHF
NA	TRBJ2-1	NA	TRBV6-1	TGTGCCAGCAATTCAGGGGGGAGCGATGAGCAGTTCTTC	CASNSGGSDEQFF
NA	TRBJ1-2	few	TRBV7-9	TGTGCCAGCGGCGGGGGGGTTTATGGCTACACCTTC	CASGGGVYGYTF
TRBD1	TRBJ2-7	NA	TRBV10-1	TGCGCCAGCAGTGTAAACAGGGGTTGTATGCCGGACGAGCAGTACTTC	CASSVNRGCMPDEQYF
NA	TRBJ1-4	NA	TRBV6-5	TGTGCCAGCAGTATGAACTGGGGAAGTGAAAAACTGTTTTTT	CASSMNWGSEKLFF
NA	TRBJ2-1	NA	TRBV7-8	TGTGCCAGCAGCTTAGATCCCAACAATGAGCAGTTCTTC	CASSLDPNNEQFF
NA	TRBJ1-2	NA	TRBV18	TGTGCCAGCTCACCACCAGACAGGACGGCTGGTTATGGCTACACCTTC	CASSPPDRTAGYGYTF
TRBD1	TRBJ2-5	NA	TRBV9	TGTGCCAGCAGCGTAGGAAGTCAGGGGGCGATGGAGACCCAGTACTTC	CASSVGSQGAMETQYF
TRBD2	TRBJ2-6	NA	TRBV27	TGTGCCAGCGCCCCGGGGTTGGGACTAGCGGGTGGTGGGGCCAACGTCCTGACTTTC	CASAPGLGLAGGGANVLTF
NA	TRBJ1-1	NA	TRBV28	TGTGCCAGCACCAACCCCGGCGGCACTGAAGCTTTCTTT	CASTNPGGTEAFF
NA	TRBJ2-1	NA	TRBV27	TGTGCCAGCAGATACAGAAGCTCCTACAATGAGCAGTTCTTC	CASRYRSSYNEQFF
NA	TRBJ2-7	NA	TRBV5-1	TGCGCCAGCAGCTTCGGCCTCGCCTACGAGCAGTACTTC	CASSFGLAYEQYF
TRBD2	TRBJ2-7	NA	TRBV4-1	TGCGCCAGCAGCCAAGGAGGCGGGACTAGCGGCTCCTACGAGCAGTACTTC	CASSQGGGTSGSYEQYF
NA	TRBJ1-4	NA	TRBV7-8	TGTGCCAGCAGCTTCGGCTCAGGGGAAAAACTGTTTTTT	CASSFGSGEKLFF
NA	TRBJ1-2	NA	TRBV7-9	TGTGCCAGCAGCTTAGGCGGGGGGGCCTATGGCTACACCTTC	CASSLGGGAYGYTF
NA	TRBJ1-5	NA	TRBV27	TGTGCCAGCAGCAAGGGGAGAAATCAGCCCCAGCATTTT	CASSKGRNQPQHF
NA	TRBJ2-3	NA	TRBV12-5	TGTGCTAGTGGTTTATGGGGGAGCACAGATACGCAGTATTTT	CASGLWGSTDTQYF
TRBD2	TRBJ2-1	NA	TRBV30	TGTGCCTGGGTAGGGACTAGCTTAAATGAGCAGTTCTTC	CAWVGTSLNEQFF
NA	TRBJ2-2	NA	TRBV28	TGTGCCAGCAGTTCCACAGACACCGGGGAGCTGTTTTTT	CASSSTDTGELFF
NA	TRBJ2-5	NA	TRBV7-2	TGTGCCAGCAGCTTAGGACTGGGGTTCGGAGAGACCCAGTACTTC	CASSLGLGFGETQYF
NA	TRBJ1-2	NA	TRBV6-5	TGTGCCAGCAGTTCGGCAGGGGCCTATGGCTACACCTTC	CASSSAGAYGYTF
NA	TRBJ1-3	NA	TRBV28	TGTGCCAGCAGTACGATCGGGGACACCCCGGAGGGAAACACCATATATTTT	CASSTIGDTPEGNTIYF
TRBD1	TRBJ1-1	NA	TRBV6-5	TGTGCCAGCAGTTATCTGGACAGGGGTACTGAAGCTTTCTTT	CASSYLDRGTEAFF